These T cell receptor beta chains were read from a single sample in a study of blood T cell repertoires in COVID-19. The data were produced by immunoSEQ multiplex PCR, yet TCRdb's version contains in-frame clones alone and is incomplete. Among approximately 210,000 clones, 88% were seen once, and the ten largest hold 4% to 5.5%. Sequencing was done on a sample of peripheral blood. The source of these receptors is a human donor in a cohort sampled during active COVID-19. Each CDR3 is given with its conserved first and last residue. A D gene is named only where the DNA matches it firmly. Expanded clones are given a class, and other clones once, few, many or no size at all.

CDR3 protein: CANPRASGVDGTGELFF
CDR3 DNA: TGTGCCAACCCTAGGGCTAGCGGGGTTGACGGCACCGGGGAGCTGTTTTTT
V gene: TRBV11-2
clone size: -
J gene: TRBJ2-2
D gene: TRBD2

CDR3 protein: CASSLRFVTGITYEQYF
CDR3 DNA: TGTGCCAGCAGCTTGAGGTTTGTGACAGGGATTACCTACGAGCAGTACTTC
V gene: TRBV5-6
clone size: once
J gene: TRBJ2-7
D gene: TRBD1

CDR3 protein: CASSYVFADATNEKLFF
CDR3 DNA: TGTGCCAGCAGTTACGTTTTCGCGGATGCAACTAATGAAAAACTGTTTTTT
V gene: TRBV6-2/TRBV6-3
clone size: -
J gene: TRBJ1-4
D gene: -

CDR3 protein: CASSFSLAGVTQYF
CDR3 DNA: TGTGCCAGCAGCTTTTCACTAGCGGGGGTTACCCAGTACTTC
V gene: TRBV7-2
clone size: -
J gene: TRBJ2-5
D gene: TRBD2

CDR3 protein: CASSPTGLAGGYNEQFF
CDR3 DNA: TGTGCCAGCAGCCCCACAGGACTAGCGGGAGGGTACAATGAGCAGTTCTTC
V gene: TRBV7-9
clone size: -
J gene: TRBJ2-1
D gene: TRBD2

CDR3 protein: CASTRQGHNQPQHF
CDR3 DNA: TGTGCCAGCACCAGACAGGGGCACAATCAGCCCCAGCATTTT
V gene: TRBV2
clone size: -
J gene: TRBJ1-5
D gene: TRBD1

CDR3 protein: CSVEQGSTDTQYF
CDR3 DNA: TGCAGCGTTGAACAGGGGAGCACAGATACGCAGTATTTT
V gene: TRBV29-1
clone size: -
J gene: TRBJ2-3
D gene: -

CDR3 protein: CASSRGRDTEAFF
CDR3 DNA: TGTGCCAGCAGCAGGGGGAGGGACACTGAAGCTTTCTTT
V gene: TRBV7-6
clone size: -
J gene: TRBJ1-1
D gene: -

CDR3 protein: CASRFGDQPQHF
CDR3 DNA: TGTGCCAGCAGGTTTGGAGATCAGCCCCAGCATTTT
V gene: TRBV27
clone size: -
J gene: TRBJ1-5
D gene: -

CDR3 protein: CASSDFQENLSYEQYF
CDR3 DNA: TGCGCCAGCAGTGATTTTCAGGAAAATCTCTCCTACGAGCAGTACTTC
V gene: TRBV10-2
clone size: -
J gene: TRBJ2-7
D gene: -

CDR3 protein: CAWSITGEKLFF
CDR3 DNA: TGTGCCTGGAGTATTACAGGTGAAAAACTGTTTTTT
V gene: TRBV30
clone size: -
J gene: TRBJ1-4
D gene: -

CDR3 protein: CASSPRQGGSYEQYF
CDR3 DNA: TGTGCCAGCTCACCGCGACAGGGGGGCTCCTACGAGCAGTACTTC
V gene: TRBV18
clone size: -
J gene: TRBJ2-7
D gene: TRBD1

CDR3 protein: CASGQSGGNTIYF
CDR3 DNA: TGTGCTAGTGGTCAGTCGGGGGGAAACACCATATATTTT
V gene: TRBV12-5
clone size: -
J gene: TRBJ1-3
D gene: -

CDR3 protein: CASSLQGADYGYTF
CDR3 DNA: TGTGCCAGCAGCTTACAGGGGGCGGATTATGGCTACACCTTC
V gene: TRBV7-9
clone size: once
J gene: TRBJ1-2
D gene: TRBD1

CDR3 protein: CATGNRGAGGELFF
CDR3 DNA: TGTGCCACCGGGAATCGGGGGGCCGGCGGGGAGCTGTTTTTT
V gene: TRBV15
clone size: -
J gene: TRBJ2-2
D gene: -

CDR3 protein: CATSGTGDGMNQPQHF
CDR3 DNA: TGCGCCACCTCCGGGACAGGGGACGGTATGAATCAGCCCCAGCATTTT
V gene: TRBV5-1
clone size: -
J gene: TRBJ1-5
D gene: TRBD1

CDR3 protein: CASSLRGLAGGAQFF
CDR3 DNA: TGTGCCAGCAGCTTGAGGGGACTAGCCGGAGGGGCACAGTTCTTC
V gene: TRBV5-4
clone size: -
J gene: TRBJ2-1
D gene: TRBD2

CDR3 protein: CASSGLAGGLGTDTQYF
CDR3 DNA: TGCGCCAGCAGCGGACTAGCGGGGGGGCTAGGCACAGATACGCAGTATTTT
V gene: TRBV5-1
clone size: -
J gene: TRBJ2-3
D gene: TRBD2

CDR3 protein: CASSKNRGQVNEKLFF
CDR3 DNA: TGTGCCAGTAGTAAGAACCGAGGACAGGTTAATGAAAAACTGTTTTTT
V gene: TRBV19
clone size: -
J gene: TRBJ1-4
D gene: TRBD1

CDR3 protein: CASSRLSEQYF
CDR3 DNA: TGTGCCAGCAGCCGTCTATCCGAGCAGTACTTC
V gene: TRBV12-3/TRBV12-4
clone size: -
J gene: TRBJ2-7
D gene: -

CDR3 protein: CASSDGTGSVTIYF
CDR3 DNA: TGTGCCAGCAGTGACGGGACAGGGAGTGTCACCATATATTTT
V gene: TRBV25-1
clone size: few
J gene: TRBJ1-3
D gene: TRBD1

CDR3 protein: CASSLAGPSSGNTIYF
CDR3 DNA: TGCGCCAGCAGCTTGGCGGGTCCGAGCTCTGGAAACACCATATATTTT
V gene: TRBV5-1
clone size: -
J gene: TRBJ1-3
D gene: -

CDR3 protein: CASSLDRSYEQYF
CDR3 DNA: TGTGCCAGCAGTTTAGACAGATCCTACGAGCAGTACTTC
V gene: TRBV12-3/TRBV12-4
clone size: -
J gene: TRBJ2-7
D gene: -